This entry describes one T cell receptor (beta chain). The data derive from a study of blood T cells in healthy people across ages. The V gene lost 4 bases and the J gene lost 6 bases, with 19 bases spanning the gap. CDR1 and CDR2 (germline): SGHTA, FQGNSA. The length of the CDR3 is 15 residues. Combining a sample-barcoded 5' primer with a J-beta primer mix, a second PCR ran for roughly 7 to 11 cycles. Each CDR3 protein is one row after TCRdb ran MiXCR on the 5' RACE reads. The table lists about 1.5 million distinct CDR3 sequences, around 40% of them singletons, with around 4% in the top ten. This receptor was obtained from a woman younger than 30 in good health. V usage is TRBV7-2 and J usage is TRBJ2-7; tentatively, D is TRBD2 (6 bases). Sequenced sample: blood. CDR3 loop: CASSYRGGGNFEQYF. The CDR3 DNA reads TGTGCCAGCAGCTACCGGGGAGGAGGAAATTTCGAGCAGTACTTC.